This is a list of T cell receptor beta chains from one sample in a study of PD-L1 blockade in urothelial cancer. Produced via immunoSEQ multiplex PCR; TCRdb's table is partial and in-frame only. The table lists about 48,000 clones, 65% to 85% of them singletons, with 8.8% in the top ten. The sample consisted of PBMCs, taken around atezolizumab (anti-PD-L1) treatment. These TCRs come from a man in his 70s with urothelial cancer. The conserved cysteine and the conserved F or W are not part of the CDR3 here. The order of the fields is V gene, J gene, CDR3 protein.

>TRBV7-9|TRBJ2-5
ASSLSETQY
>TRBV7-3|TRBJ2-5
ASSLTTGGETQY
>TRBV27|TRBJ2-1
ASSFGQSSGDEQF
>TRBV5-1|TRBJ1-4
ASSLDHRGRAEKLF
>TRBV27|TRBJ2-1
ASSRRAGPYNEQF
>TRBV5-1|TRBJ1-2
ASSPGVMYGYT
>TRBV28|TRBJ1-2
ASRPLFRDSERGYT
>TRBV5-1|TRBJ2-7
ASLMEEQY
>TRBV5-4|TRBJ2-1
ASSQGLAAGNEQF
>TRBV5-1|TRBJ2-7
ASSLDRGISPYEQY
>TRBV6-5|TRBJ2-7
ASSRDRGEQY
>TRBV29-1|TRBJ2-1
SVIRATGDEQF
>TRBV5-1|TRBJ1-5
ASSFDSGANQPQH
>TRBV5-1|TRBJ2-6
ASSPITGPGANVLT
>TRBV30|TRBJ1-5
AWSVGGAAQPQH
>TRBV9|TRBJ2-3
ASSPRTITDTQY
>TRBV19|TRBJ2-3
ASSISQGAQEY
>TRBV9|TRBJ2-7
ASSPHARTGVYEQY
>TRBV7-8|TRBJ1-1
ASSPRRGTEAF
>TRBV6-6|TRBJ2-7
ASTLLAGGTYEQY
>TRBV28|TRBJ1-2
ASSLWATGTGALAFNYGYT
>TRBV25-1|TRBJ2-3
ASSESSGGGTDTQY
>TRBV28|TRBJ1-3
ASSPLSGIGGRGNTIY
>TRBV19|TRBJ2-5
ASSILSGRAQETQY
>TRBV20-1|TRBJ1-2
SAKARQTPT
>TRBV7-9|TRBJ1-5
ASSFGGANQPQH
>TRBV5-1|TRBJ2-7
ASSFGGYFYEQY
>TRBV4-1|TRBJ1-2
ASSYREGYT
>TRBV27|TRBJ1-2
ASSLWGGRGYT
>TRBV19|TRBJ1-2
ASSMGLGDYGYT
>TRBV27|TRBJ2-3
ASSVLAGPTDTQY
>TRBV10-3|TRBJ2-4
AISDGAAGGIQY
>TRBV5-4|TRBJ2-5
ASSLSSLAGGGGETQY
>TRBV5-1|TRBJ1-2
ASSAGGANTDGYT
>TRBV4-2|TRBJ1-6
ASSTQGEGNSPLH
>TRBV5-6|TRBJ2-5
ASSLAGKGAWETQY
>TRBV30|TRBJ1-4
AWSVPGVEKLF
>TRBV5-1|TRBJ2-1
ASSLGSNNEQF
>TRBV29-1|TRBJ2-7
SVEGATGGYEQY
>TRBV6-1|TRBJ2-5
ASSDRASGETQY
>TRBV2|TRBJ2-5
ASSADREETQY
>TRBV5-8|TRBJ2-2
ASSLGQARTGELF
>TRBV28|TRBJ1-2
ASSYRGGYGYT
>TRBV13|TRBJ1-2
ASSVQQGLFAGYT
>TRBV6-1|TRBJ2-1
ASSANRAGEQF
>TRBV14|TRBJ2-2
ASSQEGNAGELF
>TRBV28|TRBJ2-5
ASRNERGRVQETQY
>TRBV4-2|TRBJ2-6
ASSQGSSGANVLT
>TRBV19|TRBJ2-7
ASSTPQGGIYEQY
>TRBV10-3|TRBJ2-7
AISREPYEQY
>TRBV4-2|TRBJ2-3
ASSPEGLPADTQY
>TRBV27|TRBJ2-2
ASRSTGTENTGELF
>TRBV6-6|TRBJ2-5
ASSSSLATQETQY